This paragraph reports one T cell receptor beta chain. The data originate from a study of T cells in Graves' hyperthyroidism and ophthalmopathy. Amplified TCR beta CDR3 regions derived from RNA transcripts. Primed by the HTBI set, a first-round RT-PCR was run on the TCR CDR3. Via MiXCR, TCRdb re-called the multiplex PCR reads, giving one row per CDR3 protein. The sample has about 580,000 distinct CDR3 sequences, around 13% seen once. Trimming took off 3 bases at V and 8 bases at J, with 13 bases between the two ends. Germline V gene lookup returns CDR1 LGHDT and CDR2 YNNKEL (reference sequence). CDR3 size: 13 residues.

The sequenced sample consisted of blood. This TCR came from a woman aged 25 to 39 with Graves' hyperthyroidism that later progressed to Graves' ophthalmopathy. This chain joins TRBV3-1 and TRBJ1-2; tentative D call: TRBD1 (6 bases). The CDR3: CASSQSGTQGYTF. The CDR3 bases are TGTGCCAGCAGCCAGTCTGGGACACAGGGCTACACCTTC. Using reference TRBV3-1 and TRBJ1-2 for the parts outside the CDR3, the full variable domain is DTAVSQTPKYLVTQMGNDKSIKCEQNLGHDTMYWYKQDSKKFLKIMFSYNNKELIINETVPNRFSPKSPDKAHLNLHINSLELGDSAVYFCASSQSGTQGYTFGSGTRLTVV.